This T cell receptor beta chain was found in a study of shared clonotypes between healthy human individuals. J lost 2 bases, V lost 0 bases, and 7 bases had no gene match. This CDR3 region has 17 residues. The V gene's germline CDR1 is SGDLS and CDR2 YYNGEE. Sequencing was at deep level. Generated by immunoSEQ multiplex PCR, the TCRdb table keeps only in-frame clones and is missing some. The table has a few million clones, approximately 96% seen once. This clone was seen a single time. Material: naive CD4+ T cells sorted from blood. The subset denotes: CD45RA+ positively selected. The TCR comes from a man aged 18 to 29 in good health. The V and J genes are TRBV9 and TRBJ2-2; TRBD2 matches at 7 bases. The CDR3 DNA follows: TGTGCCAGCAGCGTAGCTGTGGGGGGGTTTAACACCGGGGAGCTGTTTTTT. Translation: CASSVAVGGFNTGELFF.